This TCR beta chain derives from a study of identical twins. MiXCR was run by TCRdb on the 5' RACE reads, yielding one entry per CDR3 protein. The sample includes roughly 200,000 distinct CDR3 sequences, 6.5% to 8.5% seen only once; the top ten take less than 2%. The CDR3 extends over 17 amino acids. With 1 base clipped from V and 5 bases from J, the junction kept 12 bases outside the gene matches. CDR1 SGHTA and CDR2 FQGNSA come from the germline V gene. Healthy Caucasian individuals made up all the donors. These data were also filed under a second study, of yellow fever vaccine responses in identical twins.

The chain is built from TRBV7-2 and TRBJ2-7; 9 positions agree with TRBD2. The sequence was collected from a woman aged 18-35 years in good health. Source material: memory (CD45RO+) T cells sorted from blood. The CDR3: CASSLVPRGGRRNEQYF. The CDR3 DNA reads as TGTGCCAGCAGCTTAGTCCCGCGGGGGGGCCGAAGGAACGAGCAGTACTTC.